Below are 11 T cell receptor beta chains sequenced from a single sample in a study of early T cells in non-severe SARS-CoV-2 infection. MiXCR, run by TCRdb on the 5' RACE reads, gives a single entry per CDR3 protein. The sample consists of roughly 67,000 distinct CDR3 sequences, 9% to 15% of them appearing once. Sequencing used whole blood. These receptors all stem from an adult who was a healthcare worker with PCR-confirmed SARS-CoV-2 infection or an uninfected control (not recorded which).

This clonotype was seen a few times. The chain joins TRBV18 to TRBJ1-6, with a weak D call TRBD1 (5 bases). Trimming removed 4 bases from V and 14 bases from J, with 21 bases in between. This CDR3 has 15 amino acids. Germline CDR1 and CDR2: KGHSH and LQKENI. The CDR3: CASSRERGPNLSLHF. Here the CDR3 DNA reads TGTGCCAGCTCACGGGAGAGGGGACCTAACTTGTCCCTCCACTTT.

This clonotype was observed many times. One end of the junction fails to match germline, which may point to a read error. V gene TRBV7-9 combines with J gene TRBJ2-1, with D perhaps being TRBD1 or TRBD2 (6 bases each). Germline CDR1 is SEHNR and CDR2 is FQNEAQ (reference sequence). The CDR3 sequence is 14 residues long. The CDR3 loop reads CASSLEALFKGGHF. Here the CDR3 DNA reads TGTGCCAGCAGCTTAGAAGCTCTTTTCAAGGGGGGCCACTTC.

At least ten counts were recorded for this clonotype. The rearrangement joins TRBV12-3 or TRBV12-4 to TRBJ1-1; D not resolved. CDR3 size: 13 residues. The V end lost 6 bases, the J end lost 0 bases, and 8 bases lay between the germline ends. CDR3 sequence: CASSYTLNTEAFF. CDR3 sequence (DNA): TGTGCCAGCAGCTATACCCTGAACACTGAAGCTTTCTTT.

This clonotype has a count of ten or more. This chain links TRBV29-1 with TRBJ1-5; D perhaps matches TRBD1 (5 bases). V lost 5 bases to trimming and J lost 13 bases, with 9 bases between them. Germline assignment: CDR1 SQVTM and CDR2 ANQGSEA. This CDR3 comprises 9 residues. The CDR3 region is CSVRGLQHF. Here the CDR3 DNA reads TGCAGCGTTCGGGGGTTACAGCATTTT.

In DNA, the CDR3 is TGCAGCGTTGGACGCCGACAGACAGATACGCAGTATTTT. Its translation is CSVGRRQTDTQYF. The chain combines TRBV29-1 with TRBJ2-3; a possible D gene is TRBD1 (5 bases). CDR3 length equals 13 residues. V shed 4 bases and J shed 3 bases, with 11 bases lying between them. Germline CDR1 SQVTM, CDR2 ANQGSEA.

In this sample, this clonotype turned up a few times. The V and J genes are TRBV20-1 and TRBJ2-5, with D possibly matching TRBD1 (8 bases). Germline V gene data show CDR1 as DFQATT and CDR2 as SNEGSKA (reference sequence). The CDR3 loop spans 13 amino acids. With 6 bases removed from V and 5 bases from J, the gap between germline ends came to 16 bases. The CDR3 sequence: CSAETGEGETQYF. The CDR3 DNA reads TGCAGTGCGGAGACAGGGGAGGGCGAGACCCAGTACTTC.

This clonotype was seen a few times. The chain has TRBV6-5 and TRBJ2-2, with a tentative D call TRBD1 (6 bases). Germline V CDR1 and CDR2: MNHEY, SVGAGI. Between the trimmed V and J ends, which lost 2 bases and 6 bases, there was a span of 7 bases. The CDR3 totals 13 residues. The CDR3 protein is CASSYEGAGELFF. CDR3 sequence (DNA): TGTGCCAGCAGTTACGAGGGGGCCGGGGAGCTGTTTTTT.

This clonotype has only a few counts. This sequence joins TRBV27 and TRBJ2-7, with D unresolved. Deletions cut 4 bases from V and 3 bases from J, with 10 bases between. The CDR3 extends over 13 amino acids. In germline, CDR1 is MNHEY, CDR2 SMNVEV (reference sequence). CDR3 protein: CASSYEANYEQYF. The CDR3 DNA is TGTGCCAGCAGTTACGAGGCTAACTACGAGCAGTACTTC.

The rearrangement links TRBV7-2 to TRBJ2-3; 8 bases match TRBD2. Germline CDR1 and CDR2: SGHTA and FQGNSA. There are 18 residues in the CDR3. With 0 bases clipped from V and 3 bases from J, the junction kept 11 bases outside the gene matches. DNA for the CDR3: TGTGCCAGCAGCTTAGCGGACCTGAGCGGGGGATGGACAGATACGCAGTATTTT. The encoded protein is CASSLADLSGGWTDTQYF.

V usage is TRBV7-2 and J usage is TRBJ1-2; perhaps TRBD1 as D (5 bases). The CDR3 covers 16 residues. Germline V gene sequence: CDR1 SGHTA, CDR2 FQGNSA. Trimming pared 3 bases from V and 6 bases from J, leaving 20 bases between. The CDR3 sequence is CASSFLPSRGFDGYTF. The CDR3 bases are TGTGCCAGCAGCTTTTTGCCGTCCCGGGGGTTTGATGGCTACACCTTC.

The table lists this clonotype with many counts. The chain is built from TRBV5-1 and TRBJ2-7, with 8 bases aligning to TRBD2. Unmatched junction bases numbered 6, after V lost 0 bases and J lost 4 bases. The CDR3 length is 15 residues. The germline CDR1 and CDR2 sequences are SGHRS and YFSETQ. CDR3 protein: CASSLEPGGRYEQYF. The CDR3 DNA sequence: TGCGCCAGCAGCTTGGAGCCGGGGGGGCGATACGAGCAGTACTTC.